The 7 T cell receptor beta chains below were found in one sample sequenced in a study of cytomegalovirus exposure and HLA in healthy donors. 60 Vbeta and 13 Jbeta primers were used in PCR. Generated by immunoSEQ multiplex PCR, the TCRdb table keeps only in-frame clones and is missing some. This listing includes just under 80,000 clones. The material sequenced was PBMCs. These receptors originate from a man younger than 35 in good health and CMV-seropositive.

The J gene is TRBJ2-7, the V gene TRBV7-2; 10 nucleotides match TRBD2. V dropped 6 bases and J dropped 2; count of bases not matched to a gene: 1. CDR1 SGHTA and CDR2 FQGNSA come from the germline V gene. This CDR3 region has 13 residues. The CDR3 sequence: CASRLAGAYEQYF. The CDR3 nucleotides read TGTGCCAGCAGGCTAGCGGGGGCCTACGAGCAGTACTTC. Together with reference TRBV7-2 and TRBJ2-7, the CDR3 gives the full variable domain: GAGVSQSPSNKVTEKGKDVELRCDPISGHTALYWYRQSLGQGLEFLIYFQGNSAPDKSGLPSDRFSAERTGGSVSTLTIQRTQQEDSAVYLCASRLAGAYEQYFGPGTRLTVT.

The V gene is TRBV18, the J gene TRBJ2-7, with TRBD1 as a possible D gene (5 bases). V was pared by 2 bases and J by 2 bases, with 13 bases between. CDR3 length: 15 residues. Germline CDR1 reads KGHSH; CDR2 reads LQKENI. For the CDR3, the DNA is TGTGCCAGCTCACCATCCCAGGGTGGCGCCTACGAGCAGTACTTC. The encoded protein is CASSPSQGGAYEQYF.

The chain couples TRBV28 to TRBJ2-3; possible D gene TRBD2, 5 bases. The germline gives CDR1 MDHEN, CDR2 SYDVKM. With 2 bases removed from V and 2 bases from J, the gap between germline ends came to 8 bases. CDR3 length equals 14 residues. CDR3 residues: CASSLPGSTDTQYF. The CDR3 nucleotides are TGTGCCAGCAGTTTACCGGGGTCCACAGATACGCAGTATTTT.

The chain links TRBV28 to TRBJ2-3; tentative D call: TRBD2 (6 bases). Per germline, CDR1 MDHEN and CDR2 SYDVKM. CDR3 length: 14 residues. Trimming removed 3 bases at V and 0 bases at J, with 7 bases between. The CDR3 bases are TGTGCCAGCAGTTTGGGGGGTAGCACAGATACGCAGTATTTT. This translates into CASSLGGSTDTQYF.

The gene calls are TRBV19 and TRBJ1-5; D gene unclear. The germline V gene encodes CDR1 LNHDA and CDR2 SQIVND (reference sequence). V lost 5 bases, J lost 2 bases, and 7 bases lay in between. The CDR3 covers 13 residues. The CDR3 here is CASSEQGNQPQHF. The CDR3 DNA reads TGTGCCAGTAGTGAGCAGGGCAATCAGCCCCAGCATTTT.

V and J are TRBV6-1 and TRBJ2-5; TRBD2 aligns across 12 bases. With V trimmed by 8 bases and J by 5 bases, 9 bases remained unmatched. The CDR3 sequence is 15 residues long. Germline V CDR1 and CDR2: MNHNS, SASEGT. The CDR3 nucleotides are TGTGCCAGCCAGAGACGGACTAGCGGGGAGGAGACCCAGTACTTC. It yields the protein CASQRRTSGEETQYF.

The chain combines TRBV10-1 with TRBJ1-5; TRBD1 is a possible D gene (6 bases). The length of the CDR3 is 13 residues. CDR1 and CDR2 (germline): WNHNN, SYGVQD (reference sequence). V lost 5 bases and J 3 bases, leaving 8 bases between the germline ends. The CDR3 here is CASSWTDNQPQHF. For the CDR3, the DNA is TGCGCCAGCAGTTGGACAGACAATCAGCCCCAGCATTTT.